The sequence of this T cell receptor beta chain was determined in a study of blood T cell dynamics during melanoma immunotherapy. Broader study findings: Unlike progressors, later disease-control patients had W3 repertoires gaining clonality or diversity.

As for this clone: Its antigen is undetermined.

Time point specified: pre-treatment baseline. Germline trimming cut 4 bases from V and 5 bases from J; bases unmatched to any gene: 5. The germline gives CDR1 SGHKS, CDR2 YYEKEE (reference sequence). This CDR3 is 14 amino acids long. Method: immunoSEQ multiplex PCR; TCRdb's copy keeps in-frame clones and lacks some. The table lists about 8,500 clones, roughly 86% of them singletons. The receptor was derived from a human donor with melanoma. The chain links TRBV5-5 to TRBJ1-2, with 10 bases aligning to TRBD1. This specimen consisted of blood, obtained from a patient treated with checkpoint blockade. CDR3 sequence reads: CASSGGQGGYGYTF. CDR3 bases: TGTGCCAGCAGCGGAGGACAGGGGGGATATGGCTACACCTTC.